This T cell receptor beta chain derives from a study of blood T cell repertoires in COVID-19 (dated by TCRdb to between 2020 and 2021). Background on the whole study: Collaborator samples came from the United States, Italy and Spain and covered acute and convalescent phases of COVID-19. The prospective study material was composed of cDNA or gDNA derived from T cells, B-cell-depleted T cells, or PBMCs. Samples were obtained from the ongoing ImmuneRACE study (first 160 participants) and from roughly 1,300 subjects provided by 6 global collaborators. A de-identified subject ID, COVID-19 status, age in years and sex were almost always included in the sample metadata. A freely available public database, intended as a resource for researchers studying the immune response to SARS-CoV-2, is where the repertoires were released. Deeply sampled blood TCRbeta repertoires from subjects exposed to, actively infected with, or recovered from COVID-19 were included in the dataset. Where available, HLA class I and class II types were obtained from metadata supplied by the sample provider rather than from assay-based typing.

Here is what the overall study found, with its caveats: How much clinical and demographic metadata was included differed by source and by participant, and the metadata was provided uncurated.

The collaborating institutions used their own protocols to collect whole blood in K2EDTA tubes. Collaborator samples were shipped for TCRbeta analysis as frozen whole blood, isolated PBMCs, or DNA extracted from either sample type. The CDR3 runs 13 amino acids, cysteine and phenylalanine included. Only CDR3 DNA is held: 39 bases, read in frame from base 1. CDR1 MNHEY and CDR2 SVGAGI are derived from the germline V gene. Between the V and J ends, shortened by 2 bases and 8 bases respectively, the junction contains 12 bases. The immunoSEQ Assay, a bias-controlled multiplex PCR, was used to amplify TCRbeta CDR3 regions from genomic DNA. The study's processing was this. Nucleated cell counts per sample were estimated from amplification of reference gene primers within the assay. To quantify the absolute abundance of each unique TCRbeta CDR3 rearrangement, sequence reads were collapsed and filtered. For each sample, productive Simpson clonality was calculated as the square root of Simpson's diversity index over productive rearrangements. TCRdb's version of the immuneACCESS table is confined to in-frame rearrangements and falls short of the full clone set. An unresolved V gene accounts for under half of the shortfall where checked; the remainder is of unknown origin. The V and J calls and clone size were taken over from that table, and D and trimming were inferred from the DNA. This sample gives 150,000 or so clones in total; around 85% of them show up just once. The ten largest clones take up less than 30% of the sample.

Of note for this clone: Its antigen remains undetermined. Base quality data are lacking; no much larger clone is found one base away.

The clonotype comes from a woman aged 55-70 years with acute or convalescent COVID-19. The sample consisted of peripheral blood. This chain is built from TRBV6-5 and TRBJ1-1, with TRBD1 as a weak D call on 5 bases. In nucleotides, the sequence is TGTGCCAGCAGTTACACGGGGGGGAGGGAAGCTTTCTTT. The resulting protein is CASSYTGGREAFF.